What follows are 31 T cell receptor beta chains derived from one specimen sequenced in a study of cytomegalovirus exposure and HLA in healthy donors (TCRdb year 2017). Library generation was performed with the immunoSEQ multiplex PCR assay. A mixture of 60 forward primers for TCR Vbeta segments and 13 reverse primers for TCR Jbeta segments was used in the multiplex PCR. TCRdb's version of the immuneACCESS table is confined to in-frame rearrangements and falls short of the full clone set. An unresolved V gene accounts for under half of the shortfall where checked; the remainder is of unknown origin. This sample has approximately 170,000 clones in its table, and just under 80% of those were observed once. Roughly 10% of the sample lies in the top ten. Material for sequencing was PBMCs. These receptors were collected from a man aged 18 to 29 in good health and CMV-seropositive.

The rearrangement uses TRBV6-4 and TRBJ2-1; TRBD1 is a possible D gene (6 bases). V was shortened by 3 bases and J by 6 bases, with 12 bases between the two germline ends. CDR1 and CDR2 from the germline V gene are MRHNA and SNTAGT. This CDR3 contains 14 residues. The CDR3 reads CASSEKGTLNEQFF. The CDR3 nucleotides are TGTGCCAGCAGTGAAAAAGGGACACTCAATGAGCAGTTCTTC.

The J gene is TRBJ1-2, the V gene TRBV19; TRBD1 matches 8 bases. CDR3 length: 18 residues. The junction had 18 bases not matched to a gene; V was cut back by 5 bases and J by 4 bases. Germline V CDR1 and CDR2: LNHDA, SQIVND (reference sequence). CDR3 amino acids: CASSAAGTGLPMGYGYTF. Written as DNA, the CDR3 is TGTGCCAGTAGTGCCGCCGGGACAGGTTTACCCATGGGCTATGGCTACACCTTC.

The genes are TRBV6-1 and TRBJ1-2, with 7 bases aligning to TRBD1. CDR1 MNHNS and CDR2 SASEGT come from the germline V gene. The CDR3 covers 14 residues. V lost 1 base to trimming and J lost 3 bases; unmatched junction nucleotides: 2. CDR3: CASSEEGADYGYTF. In DNA form, the CDR3 reads TGTGCCAGCAGTGAAGAGGGGGCGGACTATGGCTACACCTTC.

As to this clone: Sequence at one end of the junction differs from germline and may be a read error. The chain links TRBV6-5 to TRBJ1-1; D remains ambiguous. The CDR3 length is 13 residues. The germline gives CDR1 MNHEY, CDR2 SVGAGI. The DNA for the CDR3 is TGTGCCAGCAGTCCCCTGGAAGACACTGAAGCTTCCTTT. Translation gives CASSPLEDTEASF.

The J gene is TRBJ2-1, the V gene TRBV19; 7 bases agree with TRBD2. The CDR3 has 12 residues. CDR1 and CDR2 (germline): LNHDA, SQIVND (reference sequence). The ends lost 3 bases at V and 7 bases at J; junction bases unmatched: 0. For the CDR3, the DNA is TGTGCCAGTAGTATCGGGGGGAATGAGCAGTTCTTC. Translated, it gives CASSIGGNEQFF. The variable domain in full, with the rest retrieved from reference TRBV19 and TRBJ2-1, is DGGITQSPKYLFRKEGQNVTLSCEQNLNHDAMYWYRQDPGQGLRLIYYSQIVNDFQKGDIAEGYSVSREKKESFPLTVTSAQKNPTAFYLCASSIGGNEQFFGPGTRLTVL.

This clone is a singleton in its sample. The chain couples TRBV27 to TRBJ1-4; TRBD1 matches 9 bases. Per the germline V gene, CDR1 is MNHEY and CDR2 is SMNVEV (reference sequence). This CDR3 spans 14 amino acids. Trimming at V came to 6 bases and at J to 6 bases, leaving 5 bases not matched to a gene. CDR3 sequence (DNA): TGTGCCAGCAGGGACAGGGGAATTTATGAAAAACTGTTTTTT. Its translation: CASRDRGIYEKLFF. Full variable domain (remainder filled in from reference TRBV27 and TRBJ1-4): EAQVTQNPRYLITVTGKKLTVTCSQNMNHEYMSWYRQDPGLGLRQIYYSMNVEVTDKGDVPEGYKVSRKEKRNFPLILESPSPNQTSLYFCASRDRGIYEKLFFGSGTQLSVL.

J is TRBJ1-2 and V is TRBV18, with TRBD1 as a possible D gene (6 bases). The CDR3 loop spans 15 amino acids. Germline V gives CDR1 KGHSH, CDR2 LQKENI. With 0 bases removed from V and 4 bases from J, the gap between germline ends came to 12 bases. The CDR3 nucleotides are TGTGCCAGCTCACCACCGGTAGACAGGATCTATGGCTACACCTTC. Translation: CASSPPVDRIYGYTF.

This clone was seen a handful of times. The chain links TRBV7-9 to TRBJ2-3, with TRBD2 matching over 9 bases. The CDR3 is 16 amino acids. V gave up 5 bases and J gave up 0 bases; unmatched junction bases: 6. Germline values: CDR1 SEHNR, CDR2 FQNEAQ (reference sequence). The CDR3 protein is CASSKRTSDSTDTQYF. CDR3 DNA: TGTGCCAGCAGCAAACGGACTAGCGATAGCACAGATACGCAGTATTTT.

This sequence joins TRBV11-2 and TRBJ2-7; D gene ambiguous. The CDR3 is made up of 14 amino acids. Germline V gene data show CDR1 as SGHAT and CDR2 as FQNNGV. The ends were cut back, 1 base at V and 7 bases at J, with 14 bases in the middle. CDR3 DNA: TGTGCCAGCAGCTTAGTTAAAGAACGGGTAGAGCAGTACTTC. Amino acids: CASSLVKERVEQYF.

The gene calls are TRBV27 and TRBJ2-1, with D possibly TRBD2 on 6 matching bases. This CDR3 spans 14 amino acids. The V gene lost 5 bases and the J gene lost 6 bases, with 14 bases spanning the gap. From germline, CDR1 is MNHEY and CDR2 SMNVEV (reference sequence). CDR3 amino acids: CASSLAVSGNEQFF. As DNA, the CDR3 is TGTGCCAGCAGTCTCGCCGTTAGCGGCAATGAGCAGTTCTTC.

The chain couples TRBV6-5 to TRBJ2-2; D ambiguous. CDR3 length: 14 amino acids. Trimming cost V 2 bases and J 3 bases, with 7 bases left between them. From germline, CDR1 is MNHEY and CDR2 SVGAGI. CDR3 sequence reads: CASSYSQYTGELFF. In DNA, the CDR3 is TGTGCCAGCAGTTACAGTCAGTACACCGGGGAGCTGTTTTTT.

There are a few counts of this clone. The rearrangement uses TRBV28 and TRBJ2-1; 7 positions match TRBD1. In germline, CDR1 is MDHEN, CDR2 SYDVKM. V gave up 6 bases and J gave up 6 bases; unmatched junction bases: 8. CDR3 length equals 14 residues. DNA of the CDR3: TGTGCCAGCAGGTACACAGGACAGGTCAATGAGCAGTTCTTC. Translating it yields CASRYTGQVNEQFF.

The rearrangement links TRBV5-1 to TRBJ2-3; TRBD2 agrees at 7 bases. Germline V gene data show CDR1 as SGHRS and CDR2 as YFSETQ. This CDR3 is 11 amino acids long. The V gene end was trimmed by 9 bases and the J gene end by 5 bases; junction bases not matched to a gene: 3. The CDR3, as DNA: TGCGCCACCGGGGAGGGAGATACGCAGTATTTT. This sequence encodes CATGEGDTQYF.

The chain has TRBV5-1 and TRBJ2-6, with unresolved D. This CDR3 contains 14 residues. Between the trimmed V and J ends, which lost 4 bases and 4 bases, there was a span of 9 bases. Germline CDR1 is SGHRS and CDR2 is YFSETQ. CDR3 protein: CASSPLTGANVLTF. The CDR3 DNA reads TGCGCCAGCAGCCCGTTGACAGGGGCCAACGTCCTGACTTTC.

The V call is TRBV25-1, the J call TRBJ2-7; maybe TRBD1 (6 bases). The V end lost 7 bases, the J end lost 2 bases, and 24 bases lay between the germline ends. The CDR3 has 17 residues. Per the germline V gene, CDR1 is MGHDK and CDR2 is SYGVNS. CDR3 in DNA: TGTGCCAGCAAAGGACGTCGAAGGGGACACGGAACCTACGAGCAGTACTTC. This encodes CASKGRRRGHGTYEQYF.

This chain links TRBV4-2 with TRBJ1-1; D is unclear. Germline CDR1 LGHNA, CDR2 YNFKEQ. The CDR3 loop spans 15 amino acids. Trimming took off 2 bases at V and 6 bases at J, with 16 bases between the two ends. The CDR3 spells CASSQHFRAGAEAFF. CDR3 DNA sequence: TGTGCCAGCAGCCAACACTTCAGAGCGGGAGCTGAAGCTTTCTTT.

As regards this clone: Additional DNA sequences in this sample encode the identical CDR3. V gene TRBV19 combines with J gene TRBJ1-1; D remains unclear. Per the germline V gene, CDR1 is LNHDA and CDR2 is SQIVND (reference sequence). V was shortened by 7 bases and J by 0 bases, with 6 bases between the two germline ends. The CDR3 covers 12 residues. In DNA, the CDR3 is TGTGCCAGTACTGGGCTGAACACTGAAGCTTTCTTT. This gives the protein CASTGLNTEAFF.

V usage is TRBV4-2 and J usage is TRBJ2-3, with D perhaps matching TRBD1 (5 bases). CDR1 is LGHNA, CDR2 YNFKEQ, per germline. There are 17 residues in the CDR3. V was trimmed by 1 base and J by 3 bases, leaving 17 bases between them. The CDR3 is CASSQVSVRVVTDTQYF. Written as DNA, the CDR3 is TGTGCCAGCAGCCAAGTATCAGTCAGGGTTGTGACAGATACGCAGTATTTT.

This clone was seen a few times. The chain uses TRBV28 and TRBJ2-7, with 9 bases lining up with TRBD1. Germline CDR1 is MDHEN and CDR2 is SYDVKM. This CDR3 has 14 amino acids. The CDR3, as DNA: TGTTCTCAGGTTTATGGGACAGGGAAGCACGAGCAGTACTTC. Translation: CSQVYGTGKHEQYF.

The rearrangement joins TRBV7-8 to TRBJ2-1, with D unclear. The CDR3 is 12 residues long. V was clipped by 3 bases and J by 3 bases, with 3 bases between them. In germline, CDR1 is SGHVS, CDR2 FQNEAQ. CDR3 residues: CASSFHYNEQFF. The CDR3 DNA follows: TGTGCCAGCAGCTTTCACTACAATGAGCAGTTCTTC.

The J gene is TRBJ2-2, the V gene TRBV27; TRBD1 agrees at 7 bases. The ends lost 6 bases at V and 6 bases at J; junction bases unmatched: 10. The CDR3 loop spans 15 amino acids. The germline gives CDR1 MNHEY, CDR2 SMNVEV (reference sequence). The CDR3 region has the DNA TGTGCCAGCAGGAGACCGGGACAGTGGTCCGGGGAGCTGTTTTTT. It codes for CASRRPGQWSGELFF.

The chain links TRBV5-4 to TRBJ2-7; 13 nucleotides match TRBD2. Germline V gene sequence: CDR1 SGHNT, CDR2 YYREEE (reference sequence). The V segment lost 2 bases and the J segment 6 bases; nucleotides outside the gene matches: 8. This CDR3 is built from 16 residues. The CDR3 reads CASSFLGTSGNGEQYF. For the CDR3, the DNA is TGTGCCAGCAGCTTCCTTGGGACTAGCGGGAATGGCGAGCAGTACTTC.

This clone was detected only once. The rearrangement joins TRBV9 to TRBJ2-1; 13 bases map to TRBD2. Trimming cost V 3 bases and J 8 bases; bases outside gene matches: 11. This CDR3 has 17 amino acids. Per germline, CDR1 SGDLS and CDR2 YYNGEE. The CDR3 sequence is CASSEGGGLAGTHEQFF. CDR3 DNA sequence: TGTGCCAGCAGCGAGGGGGGGGGACTAGCGGGAACCCATGAGCAGTTCTTC.

In its sample, this clone was seen a few times. V is TRBV5-5 and J is TRBJ1-5; D remains unclear. Trimming took off 0 bases at V and 5 bases at J, with 9 bases between the two ends. Germline CDR1 reads SGHKS; CDR2 reads YYEKEE (reference sequence). CDR3 length equals 14 residues. The CDR3 sequence: CASSLVSQDQPQHF. CDR3 sequence (DNA): TGTGCCAGCAGCTTGGTTAGTCAGGATCAGCCCCAGCATTTT.

V usage is TRBV19 and J usage is TRBJ2-7; no clear D. CDR1 is LNHDA, CDR2 SQIVND, per germline (reference sequence). V lost 6 bases, J lost 0 bases, and 9 bases lay in between. The CDR3 runs 13 residues. The CDR3 spells CASSSLGSYEQYF. The CDR3 DNA is TGTGCCAGTAGCTCCCTAGGCTCCTACGAGCAGTACTTC.

The chain carries TRBV29-1 and TRBJ2-1; a weak D match, TRBD2 (6 bases). Germline lookup yields CDR1 SQVTM and CDR2 ANQGSEA. The CDR3 is made up of 13 amino acids. V lost 4 bases and J 3 bases, leaving 10 bases between the germline ends. CDR3 coding DNA: TGCAGCGTTGTAGTTAGCGGCTACAATGAGCAGTTCTTC. Amino acids: CSVVVSGYNEQFF.

Remarks on this clone: The sample has other DNA sequences that encode this CDR3 too. This sequence joins TRBV29-1 and TRBJ2-1; D is possibly TRBD2 (6 bases). Germline CDR1 reads SQVTM; CDR2 reads ANQGSEA. The CDR3 has 16 amino acids. Between the trimmed V and J ends, which lost 5 bases and 0 bases, there was a span of 17 bases. The CDR3 sequence: CSVTPRVGGSYNEQFF. CDR3 DNA: TGCAGCGTTACCCCCAGGGTCGGGGGCTCCTACAATGAGCAGTTCTTC.

The chain recombines TRBV19 with TRBJ1-1; 9 bases agree with TRBD1. The germline V gene encodes CDR1 LNHDA and CDR2 SQIVND (reference sequence). The CDR3 length is 14 residues. Germline trimming cut 4 bases from V and 4 bases from J; bases unmatched to any gene: 4. DNA of the CDR3: TGTGCCAGTAGTAGTGCGGACAGGGGCACTGAAGCTTTCTTT. This encodes CASSSADRGTEAFF.

This clone was counted only a few times. The V and J genes are TRBV4-2 and TRBJ1-1; D may be TRBD1 (5 bases). The CDR3 spans 13 residues. Per the germline V gene, CDR1 is LGHNA and CDR2 is YNFKEQ. V lost 1 base and J lost 5, with 8 bases in between. The CDR3: CASSQGGRTEAFF. The CDR3 region has the DNA TGTGCCAGCAGCCAAGGGGGGAGGACTGAAGCTTTCTTT.

DNA for the CDR3: TGTGCCAGCAGTTCCCCCCTTGTGGGGCGAAATGAAAAACTGTTTTTT. This codes for CASSSPLVGRNEKLFF. The chain couples TRBV2 to TRBJ1-4; a weak D match, TRBD1 (5 bases). The germline V gene encodes CDR1 SNHLY and CDR2 FYNNEI. V lost 5 bases and J 5 bases, leaving 18 bases between the germline ends. CDR3 length: 16 residues. The entire variable domain, with the rest obtained from reference TRBV2 and TRBJ1-4, is as follows: EPEVTQTPSHQVTQMGQEVILRCVPISNHLYFYWYRQILGQKVEFLVSFYNNEISEKSEIFDDQFSVERPDGSNFTLKIRSTKLEDSAMYFCASSSPLVGRNEKLFFGSGTQLSVL.

The rearrangement uses TRBV7-6 and TRBJ1-3; 7 bases align to TRBD1. J lost 2 bases, V lost 10 bases, and 2 bases had no gene match. CDR1 and CDR2 from the germline V gene are SGHVS and FNYEAQ. The CDR3 consists of 12 residues. The CDR3 region has the DNA TGTGCCACCACAGGGGCTGGAAACACCATATATTTT. As protein: CATTGAGNTIYF.